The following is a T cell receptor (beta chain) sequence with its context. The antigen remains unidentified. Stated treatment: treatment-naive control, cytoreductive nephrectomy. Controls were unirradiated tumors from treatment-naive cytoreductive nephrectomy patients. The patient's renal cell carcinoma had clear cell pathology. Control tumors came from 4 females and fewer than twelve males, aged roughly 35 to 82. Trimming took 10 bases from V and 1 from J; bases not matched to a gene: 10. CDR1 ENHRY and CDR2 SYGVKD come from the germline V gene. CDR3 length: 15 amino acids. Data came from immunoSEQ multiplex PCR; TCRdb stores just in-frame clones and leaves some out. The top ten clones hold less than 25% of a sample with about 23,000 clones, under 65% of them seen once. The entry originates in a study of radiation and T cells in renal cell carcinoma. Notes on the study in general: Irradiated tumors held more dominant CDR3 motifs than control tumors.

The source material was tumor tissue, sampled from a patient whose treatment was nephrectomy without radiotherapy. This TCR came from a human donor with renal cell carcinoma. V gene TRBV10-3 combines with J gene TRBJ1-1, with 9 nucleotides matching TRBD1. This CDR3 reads CATLGTGMGNTEAFF. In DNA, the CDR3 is TGTGCCACCCTCGGGACAGGGATGGGGAACACTGAAGCTTTCTTT.